This T cell receptor (beta chain) came from a study of cytomegalovirus exposure and HLA in healthy donors. PCR involved 60 Vbeta and 13 Jbeta primers. Profiled with immunoSEQ multiplex PCR; TCRdb holds only in-frame clones, not every one. The sample has approximately 44,000 clones, 60% to 85% seen once. There are 16 residues in the CDR3. Per germline, CDR1 MNHEY and CDR2 SVGAGI. This clonotype was sampled from a man aged 25-45 years in good health and CMV-seronegative. Sequences were obtained from PBMCs. V usage is TRBV6-5 and J usage is TRBJ2-5; tentative D call: TRBD1 (6 bases). Matching the DNA end better, TRBJ2-7 makes the J call doubtful. The CDR3 DNA sequence: TGTGCCAGCAGTTACTCACTACAGGGATCCTCCTACGAGCAGTACTTC. Translated, it gives CASSYSLQGSSYEQYF.